One TCR beta chain is described in this entry. This entry belongs to a study of T cells after yellow fever vaccination. Making TCR cDNA involved 5'RACE template switching, which added UMIs and a universal primer site. One entry per CDR3 protein, called by TCRdb with MiXCR from the 5' RACE reads. The sample gives around 590,000 distinct CDR3 sequences, 9% to 15% of which show up once; about 15% is in the top ten. V lost 3 bases and J 8 bases, leaving 17 bases between the germline ends. The CDR3 sequence is 15 residues long. The germline V gene encodes CDR1 SGDLS and CDR2 YYNGEE. The clonotype was recovered from a man aged 25-45 years who received the YFV17D yellow fever vaccine. This sample comprised PBMCs, obtained on the day of the yellow fever booster vaccination. The rearrangement joins TRBV9 to TRBJ2-2; D possibly corresponds to TRBD2 (5 bases). CDR3 DNA sequence: TGTGCCAGCAGCGAGTCCGGGATCTCCAAGGGGGAGCTGTTTTTT. This translates into CASSESGISKGELFF.